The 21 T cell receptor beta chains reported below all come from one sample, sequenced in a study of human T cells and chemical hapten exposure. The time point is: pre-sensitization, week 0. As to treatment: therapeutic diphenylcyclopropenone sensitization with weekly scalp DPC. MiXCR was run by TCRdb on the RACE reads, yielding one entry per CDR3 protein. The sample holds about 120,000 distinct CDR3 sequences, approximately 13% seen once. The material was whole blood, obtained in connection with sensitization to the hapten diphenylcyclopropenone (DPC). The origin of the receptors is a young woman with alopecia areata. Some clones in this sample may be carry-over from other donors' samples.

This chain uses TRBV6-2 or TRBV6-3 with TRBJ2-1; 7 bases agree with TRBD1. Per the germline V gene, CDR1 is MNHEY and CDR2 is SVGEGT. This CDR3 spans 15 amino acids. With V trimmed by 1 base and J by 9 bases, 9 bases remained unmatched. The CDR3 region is CASSYWGDRAIEQFF. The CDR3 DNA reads TGTGCCAGCAGTTACTGGGGAGACAGGGCAATTGAGCAGTTCTTC.

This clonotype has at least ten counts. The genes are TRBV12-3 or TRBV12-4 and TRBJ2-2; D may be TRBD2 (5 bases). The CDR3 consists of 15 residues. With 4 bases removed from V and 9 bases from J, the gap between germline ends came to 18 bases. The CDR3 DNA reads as TGTGCCAGCAGTTCCGGACTCACGGGGTTCCGGGAGCTGTTTTTT. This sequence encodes CASSSGLTGFRELFF.

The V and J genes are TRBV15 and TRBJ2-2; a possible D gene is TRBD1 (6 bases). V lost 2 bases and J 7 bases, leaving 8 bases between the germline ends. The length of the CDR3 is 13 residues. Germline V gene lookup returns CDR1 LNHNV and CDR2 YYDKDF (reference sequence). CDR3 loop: CATSRQGIGELFF. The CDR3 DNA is TGTGCCACCAGCAGACAGGGGATCGGGGAGCTGTTTTTT.

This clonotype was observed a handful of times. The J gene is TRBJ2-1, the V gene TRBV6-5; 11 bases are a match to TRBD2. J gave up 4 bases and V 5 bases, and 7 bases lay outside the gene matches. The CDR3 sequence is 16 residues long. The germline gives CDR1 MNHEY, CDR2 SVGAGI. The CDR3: CASSSRGTSGYNEQFF. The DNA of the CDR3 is TGTGCCAGCAGTAGTCGTGGGACTAGCGGTTACAATGAGCAGTTCTTC.

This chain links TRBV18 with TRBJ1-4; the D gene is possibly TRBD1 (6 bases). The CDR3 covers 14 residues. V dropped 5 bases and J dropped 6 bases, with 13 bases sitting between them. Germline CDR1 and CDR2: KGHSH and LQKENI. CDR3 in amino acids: CASSDQGFDEKLFF. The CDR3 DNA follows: TGTGCCAGCTCAGACCAGGGGTTCGATGAAAAACTGTTTTTT.

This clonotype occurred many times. CDR3 residues: CASSFSGTGRTDTQYF. The CDR3 coding sequence is TGTGCCAGCAGCTTTAGCGGGACAGGGCGCACAGATACGCAGTATTTT. The V gene is TRBV7-9, the J gene TRBJ2-3; weak D call: TRBD1 (9 bases). Per the germline V gene, CDR1 is SEHNR and CDR2 is FQNEAQ (reference sequence). The CDR3 consists of 16 residues. With 3 bases removed from V and 1 base from J, the gap between germline ends came to 14 bases. The full variable domain, completed using reference TRBV7-9 and TRBJ2-3, is DTGVSQNPRHKITKRGQNVTFRCDPISEHNRLYWYRQTLGQGPEFLTYFQNEAQLEKSRLLSDRFSAERPKGSFSTLEIQRTEQGDSAMYLCASSFSGTGRTDTQYFGPGTRLTVL.

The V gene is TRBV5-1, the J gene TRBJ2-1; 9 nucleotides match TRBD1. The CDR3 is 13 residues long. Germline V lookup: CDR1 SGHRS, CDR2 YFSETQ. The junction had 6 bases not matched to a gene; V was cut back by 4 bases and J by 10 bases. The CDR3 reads CASSEGQGQEQFF. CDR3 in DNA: TGCGCCAGCAGCGAGGGACAGGGACAAGAGCAGTTCTTC.

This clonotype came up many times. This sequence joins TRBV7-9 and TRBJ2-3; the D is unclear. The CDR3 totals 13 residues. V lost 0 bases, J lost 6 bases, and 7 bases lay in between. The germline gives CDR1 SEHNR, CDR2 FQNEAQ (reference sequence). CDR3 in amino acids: CASSLAGGDTQYF. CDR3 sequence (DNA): TGTGCCAGCAGCTTAGCAGGTGGCGATACGCAGTATTTT.

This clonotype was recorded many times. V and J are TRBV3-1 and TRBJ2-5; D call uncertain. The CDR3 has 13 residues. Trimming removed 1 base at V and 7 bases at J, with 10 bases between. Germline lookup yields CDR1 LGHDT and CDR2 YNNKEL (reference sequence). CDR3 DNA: TGTGCCAGCAGCCAAGTCACCGAATCGACCCAGTACTTC. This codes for CASSQVTESTQYF.

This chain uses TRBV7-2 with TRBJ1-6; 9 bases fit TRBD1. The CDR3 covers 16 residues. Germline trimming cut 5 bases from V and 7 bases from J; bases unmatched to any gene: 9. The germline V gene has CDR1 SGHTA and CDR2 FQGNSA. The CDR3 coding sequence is TGTGCCAGCAGCCCCCCCGGGACAGGGCGAAATTCACCCCTCCACTTT. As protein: CASSPPGTGRNSPLHF.

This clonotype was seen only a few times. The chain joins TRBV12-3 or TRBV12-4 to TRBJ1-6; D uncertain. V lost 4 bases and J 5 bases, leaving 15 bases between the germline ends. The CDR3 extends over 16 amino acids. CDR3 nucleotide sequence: TGTGCCAGCAGTTACCAGTCGACATTTAATAATTCACCCCTCCACTTT. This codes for CASSYQSTFNNSPLHF.

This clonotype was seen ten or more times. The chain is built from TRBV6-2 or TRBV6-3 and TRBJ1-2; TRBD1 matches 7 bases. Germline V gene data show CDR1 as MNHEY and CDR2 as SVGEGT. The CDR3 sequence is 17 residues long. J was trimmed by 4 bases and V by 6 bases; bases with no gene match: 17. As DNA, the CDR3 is TGTGCCAGCAGCCGTTTGGGACAGCCTCGAGTGGGCTATGGCTACACCTTC. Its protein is CASSRLGQPRVGYGYTF.

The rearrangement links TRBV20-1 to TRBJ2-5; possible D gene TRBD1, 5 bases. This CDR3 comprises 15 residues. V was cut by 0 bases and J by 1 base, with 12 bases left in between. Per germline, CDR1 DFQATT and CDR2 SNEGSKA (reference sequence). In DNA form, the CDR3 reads TGCAGTGCTAGAGATAGGGGTCGACTCCAAGAGACCCAGTACTTC. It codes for CSARDRGRLQETQYF.

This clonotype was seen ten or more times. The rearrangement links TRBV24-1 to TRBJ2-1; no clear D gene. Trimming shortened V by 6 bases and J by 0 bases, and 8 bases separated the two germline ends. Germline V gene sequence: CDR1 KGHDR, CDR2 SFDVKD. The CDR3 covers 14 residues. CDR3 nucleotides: TGTGCCACCAGTACGGCGAGCTCCTACAATGAGCAGTTCTTC. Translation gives CATSTASSYNEQFF.

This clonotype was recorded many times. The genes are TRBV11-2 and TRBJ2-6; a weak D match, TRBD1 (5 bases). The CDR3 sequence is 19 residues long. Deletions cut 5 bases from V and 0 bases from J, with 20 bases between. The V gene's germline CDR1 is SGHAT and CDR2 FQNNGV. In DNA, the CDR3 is TGTGCCAGCAGCGCATCCCCTTCGGACATCTTCTCTGGGGCCAACGTCCTGACTTTC. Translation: CASSASPSDIFSGANVLTF.

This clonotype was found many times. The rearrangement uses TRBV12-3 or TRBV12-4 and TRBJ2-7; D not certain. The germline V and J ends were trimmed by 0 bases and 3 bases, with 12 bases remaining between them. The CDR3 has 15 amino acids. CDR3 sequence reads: CASSLASGSGYEQYF. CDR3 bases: TGTGCCAGCAGTTTAGCGTCTGGATCTGGCTACGAGCAGTACTTC.

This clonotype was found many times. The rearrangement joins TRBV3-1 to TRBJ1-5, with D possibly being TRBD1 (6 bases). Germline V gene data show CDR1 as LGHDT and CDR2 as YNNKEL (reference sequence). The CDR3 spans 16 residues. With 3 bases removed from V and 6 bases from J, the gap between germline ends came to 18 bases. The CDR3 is CASSQGKTGWGQPQHF. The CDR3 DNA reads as TGTGCCAGCAGCCAGGGGAAAACAGGGTGGGGTCAGCCCCAGCATTTT.

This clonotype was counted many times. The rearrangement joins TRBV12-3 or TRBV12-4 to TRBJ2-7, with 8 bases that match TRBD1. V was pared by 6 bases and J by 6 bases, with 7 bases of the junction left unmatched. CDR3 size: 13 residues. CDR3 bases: TGTGCCAGCAGCCTGGACAGGGTAGGCGAGCAGTACTTC. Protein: CASSLDRVGEQYF.

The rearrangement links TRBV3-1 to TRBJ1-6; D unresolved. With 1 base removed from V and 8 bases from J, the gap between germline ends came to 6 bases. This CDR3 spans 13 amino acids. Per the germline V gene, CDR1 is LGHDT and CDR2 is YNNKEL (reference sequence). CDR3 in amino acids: CASSQGEDSPLHF. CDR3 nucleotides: TGTGCCAGCAGCCAAGGTGAGGATTCACCCCTCCACTTT.

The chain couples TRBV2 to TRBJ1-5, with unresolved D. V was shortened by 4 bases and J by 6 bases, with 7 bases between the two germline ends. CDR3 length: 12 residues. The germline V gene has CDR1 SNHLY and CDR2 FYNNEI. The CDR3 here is CASSARGQPQHF. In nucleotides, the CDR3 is TGTGCCAGCAGTGCCCGGGGTCAGCCCCAGCATTTT.

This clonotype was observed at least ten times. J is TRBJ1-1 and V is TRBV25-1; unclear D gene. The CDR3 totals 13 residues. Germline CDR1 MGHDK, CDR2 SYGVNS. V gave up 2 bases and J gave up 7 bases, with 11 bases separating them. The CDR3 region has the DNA TGTGCCAGCAGTGAAAAGGTGGGAGTTGAAGCTTTCTTT. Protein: CASSEKVGVEAFF.